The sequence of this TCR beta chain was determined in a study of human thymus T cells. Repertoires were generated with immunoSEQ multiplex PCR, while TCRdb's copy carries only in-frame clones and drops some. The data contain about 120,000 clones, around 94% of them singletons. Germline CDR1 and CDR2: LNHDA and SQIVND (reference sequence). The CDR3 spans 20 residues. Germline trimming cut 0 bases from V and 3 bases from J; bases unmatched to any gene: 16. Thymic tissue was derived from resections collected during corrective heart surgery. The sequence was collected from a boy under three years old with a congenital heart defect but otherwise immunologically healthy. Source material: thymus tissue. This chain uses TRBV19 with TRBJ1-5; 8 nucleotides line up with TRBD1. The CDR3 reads CASSIEGDRSTHQPNQPQHF. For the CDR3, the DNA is TGTGCCAGTAGTATAGAGGGGGACAGGTCCACCCATCAGCCCAATCAGCCCCAGCATTTT.